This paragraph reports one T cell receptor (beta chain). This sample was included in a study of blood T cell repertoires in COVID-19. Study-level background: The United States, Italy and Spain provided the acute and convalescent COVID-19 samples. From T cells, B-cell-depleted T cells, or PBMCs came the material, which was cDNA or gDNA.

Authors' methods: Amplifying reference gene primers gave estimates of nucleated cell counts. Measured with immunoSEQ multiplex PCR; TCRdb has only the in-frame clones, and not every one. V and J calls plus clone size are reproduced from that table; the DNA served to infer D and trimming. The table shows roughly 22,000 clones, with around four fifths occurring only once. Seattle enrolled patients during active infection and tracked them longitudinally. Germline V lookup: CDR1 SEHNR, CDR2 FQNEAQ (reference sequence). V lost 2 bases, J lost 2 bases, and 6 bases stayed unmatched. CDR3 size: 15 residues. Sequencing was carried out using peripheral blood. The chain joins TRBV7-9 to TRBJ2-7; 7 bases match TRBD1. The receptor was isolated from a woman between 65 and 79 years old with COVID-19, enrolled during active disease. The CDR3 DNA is TGTGCCAGCAGCTTAACGGGACAGCATACCTACGAGCAGTACTTC. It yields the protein CASSLTGQHTYEQYF.